This entry is about one T cell receptor beta chain. Its antigen is still unknown. These donors counted as nominally healthy when sampled, but unrecorded immune exposures were likely. In germline, CDR1 is SGHNT, CDR2 YYREEE (reference sequence). V lost 4 bases and J 0 bases, leaving 7 bases between the germline ends. The CDR3 is 13 amino acids. PCR was performed using 60 Vbeta and 13 Jbeta primers. Clones were read by immunoSEQ multiplex PCR, and TCRdb kept only the in-frame ones, dropping some. The data show about 130,000 clones, 80% seen once. These data originate in a study of cytomegalovirus exposure and HLA in healthy donors. For the study at large: HLA-typed donors were the source of approximately 88 million unique TCRs held in an early data release. Points from the study as a whole: Despite most TCR sequences being rare, some public TCRs occurred in many donors. A later analysis revealed that TCR association rates differed between HLA loci, peaking at DRB1 and bottoming out at HLA-C.

The sequenced sample consisted of PBMCs. V and J are TRBV5-4 and TRBJ2-5; D is perhaps TRBD2 (6 bases). The TCR comes from a man aged 25 to 40 in good health and CMV-seronegative. CDR3 sequence reads: CASSRDYQETQYF. The CDR3 region has the DNA TGTGCCAGCAGCCGGGACTACCAAGAGACCCAGTACTTC.